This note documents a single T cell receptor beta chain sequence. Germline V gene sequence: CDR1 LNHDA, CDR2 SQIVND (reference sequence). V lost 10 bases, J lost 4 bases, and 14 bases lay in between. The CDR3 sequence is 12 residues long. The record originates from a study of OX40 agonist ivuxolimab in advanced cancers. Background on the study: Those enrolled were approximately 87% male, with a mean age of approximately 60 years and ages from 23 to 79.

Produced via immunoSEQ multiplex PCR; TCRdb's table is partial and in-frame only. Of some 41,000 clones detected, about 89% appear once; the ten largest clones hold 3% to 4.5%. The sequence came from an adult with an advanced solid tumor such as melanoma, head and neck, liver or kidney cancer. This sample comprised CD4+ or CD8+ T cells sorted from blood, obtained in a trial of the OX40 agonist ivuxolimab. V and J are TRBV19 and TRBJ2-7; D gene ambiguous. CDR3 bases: TGTGCCACCTCGGACCCTCTTTACGAGCAGTACTTC. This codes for CATSDPLYEQYF.